This T cell receptor (beta chain) originates from a study of blood T cell repertoires in COVID-19. Study-wide context: Whether acute or convalescent, the COVID-19 samples came from the United States, Italy and Spain. In each case, the material was cDNA or gDNA derived from T cells, B-cell-depleted T cells, or PBMCs.

The V gene's germline CDR1 is LNHDA and CDR2 SQIVND (reference sequence). The CDR3 spans 16 residues. Trimming at V came to 2 bases and at J to 4 bases, leaving 8 bases not matched to a gene. Authors' analysis steps: Using reference gene primer amplification, nucleated cell counts were estimated. This table comes from immunoSEQ multiplex PCR, and its TCRdb copy is limited to in-frame clones, with some not included. The V and J calls and clone size are taken from that table; D and trimming were inferred from the DNA. This table holds tens of thousands of clones, 65% to 80% found once. V usage is TRBV19 and J usage is TRBJ1-2, with 9 bases identical to TRBD1. This clonotype was sampled from a woman aged 80 or over with active or convalescent COVID-19. Input material: peripheral blood. The CDR3: CASSISRTGAVYGYTF. The DNA for the CDR3 is TGTGCCAGTAGTATATCTAGGACAGGGGCCGTCTATGGCTACACCTTC.